Below, 13 T cell receptor beta chains from the same sample are listed, as sequenced in a study of vaccination effects on CD4 cells after COVID-19. Their antigens remain unidentified. Method: immunoSEQ multiplex PCR; TCRdb's copy keeps in-frame clones and lacks some. The table shows roughly 67,000 clones, with about 79% occurring only once. ViraFEST expansion of antigen-specific CD4+ T cells with viral peptide pools preceded sequencing. A 10-day culture period preceded the isolation of CD4+ T cells. Each vaccine recipient was nucleocapsid antibody negative and had no prior SARS-CoV-2 infection. The source material was CD4+ T cells from PBMCs cultured with SARS-CoV-2 spike peptides, sampled before COVID-19 vaccination. The receptors were gathered from a human donor who received a COVID-19 vaccine.

The V call is TRBV18, the J call TRBJ1-2, with 7 bases matching TRBD1. Germline loops: CDR1 KGHSH, CDR2 LQKENI. This CDR3 has 15 residues. The V gene end was trimmed by 6 bases and the J gene end by 8 bases; junction bases not matched to a gene: 15. CDR3 sequence: CASSDSIDRVDGYTF. CDR3 DNA sequence: TGTGCCAGCTCCGACTCAATCGACAGGGTAGACGGCTACACCTTC.

This clone is a singleton in its sample. This rearrangement joins TRBV6-5 to TRBJ2-3, with 8 positions matching TRBD1. Germline-derived CDR1 and CDR2 are MNHEY and SVGAGI. This CDR3 region has 16 residues. V was clipped by 2 bases and J by 4 bases; unmatched bases: 8. The chain's CDR3 is CASSYPRQGSPDTQYF. As DNA, the CDR3 is TGTGCCAGCAGTTACCCTCGACAGGGGAGCCCAGATACGCAGTATTTT.

The CDR3 reads CASRHSGQINEKLFF. The CDR3 DNA reads as TGCGCCAGCAGACATTCGGGACAGATTAATGAAAAACTGTTTTTT. The chain combines TRBV4-1 with TRBJ1-4; the match to TRBD1 covers 7 bases. The trim removed 6 bases at V and 4 bases at J, leaving 8 bases unmatched. Germline V lookup: CDR1 MGHRA, CDR2 YSYEKL. CDR3 size: 15 residues.

The genes are TRBV9 and TRBJ2-5, with D uncertain. Germline V gene sequence: CDR1 SGDLS, CDR2 YYNGEE. This CDR3 has 15 amino acids. Trimming removed 4 bases from V and 4 bases from J, with 17 bases in between. The CDR3, as DNA: TGTGCCAGCAGCCCTAGTAGGGCCCGGGTAGAGACCCAGTACTTC. This gives the protein CASSPSRARVETQYF.

For the CDR3, the DNA is TGTGCCAGCAGTAGACAGGGGAGCTCCTACAATGAGCAGTTCTTC. Translating it yields CASSRQGSSYNEQFF. The J gene is TRBJ2-1, the V gene TRBV7-3; TRBD1 aligns across 8 bases. Trimming at V came to 6 bases and at J to 0 bases, leaving 4 bases not matched to a gene. The CDR3 runs to 15 residues. Germline V CDR1 and CDR2: SGHTA, FQGTGA.

The V call is TRBV28, the J call TRBJ1-1; 8 nucleotides line up with TRBD1. The CDR3 totals 14 residues. CDR1 MDHEN and CDR2 SYDVKM come from the germline V gene. V shed 3 bases, J shed 5 bases, and the junction held 5 bases outside the gene matches. DNA for the CDR3: TGTGCCAGCAGTTTTGAGGACAGGGCTACTGAAGCTTTCTTT. It is translated as CASSFEDRATEAFF.

The V call is TRBV15, the J call TRBJ1-5; D call uncertain. Germline CDR1 and CDR2: LNHNV and YYDKDF (reference sequence). The CDR3 totals 15 residues. V was pared by 0 bases and J by 5 bases, with 11 bases between. The chain's CDR3 is CATSRDMEVYQPQHF. The CDR3 bases are TGTGCCACCAGCAGAGATATGGAGGTTTATCAGCCCCAGCATTTT.

This clone was detected only a few times. The V call is TRBV12-5, the J call TRBJ2-2; D ambiguous. This CDR3 is 15 amino acids long. The germline V gene encodes CDR1 LGHNT and CDR2 FRNRAP. V was clipped by 0 bases and J by 3 bases, with 8 bases between them. The CDR3 sequence: CASGLVRDDTGELFF. For the CDR3, the DNA is TGTGCTAGTGGTTTGGTCAGAGACGACACCGGGGAGCTGTTTTTT.

This clone has more than one count but fewer than ten. The chain employs TRBV24-1 and TRBJ1-5; unclear D gene. CDR3 length: 13 residues. Germline V gene lookup returns CDR1 KGHDR and CDR2 SFDVKD. The V end was cut by 8 bases, the J end by 9 bases, with 16 bases between. The CDR3 spells CATKSSVPRPQHF. The CDR3 bases are TGTGCCACCAAGTCGTCGGTGCCGCGGCCCCAGCATTTT.

CDR3 protein: CASFNLNTEAFF. CDR3 sequence (DNA): TGTGCCAGCTTTAACCTGAACACTGAAGCTTTCTTT. The chain combines TRBV18 with TRBJ1-1; D not certain. The CDR3 runs to 12 residues. Germline-derived CDR1 and CDR2 are KGHSH and LQKENI. V lost 7 bases and J 0 bases, leaving 6 bases between the germline ends.

V usage is TRBV28 and J usage is TRBJ2-1; D is possibly TRBD2 (6 bases). The germline CDR1 and CDR2 sequences are MDHEN and SYDVKM. The CDR3 consists of 14 residues. Between the trimmed V and J ends, which lost 0 bases and 9 bases, there was a span of 12 bases. CDR3 in amino acids: CASSLWPRRGEQFF. In DNA form, the CDR3 reads TGTGCCAGCAGTTTATGGCCAAGGAGGGGTGAGCAGTTCTTC.

The chain employs TRBV19 and TRBJ2-1, with 10 bases matching TRBD2. CDR1 and CDR2 from the germline V gene are LNHDA and SQIVND (reference sequence). The CDR3 loop spans 15 amino acids. The ends lost 6 bases at V and 9 bases at J; junction bases unmatched: 11. The CDR3 region has the DNA TGTGCCAGTAGGCTGACTAGCGGGTCAATGTTTGAGCAGTTCTTC. Protein sequence: CASRLTSGSMFEQFF.

The gene calls are TRBV19 and TRBJ2-5; the D is unclear. The CDR3 loop spans 12 amino acids. The ends were cut back, 5 bases at V and 0 bases at J, with 4 bases in the middle. Germline V gene sequence: CDR1 LNHDA, CDR2 SQIVND (reference sequence). CDR3 loop: CASSANQETQYF. The DNA of the CDR3 is TGTGCCAGTAGTGCCAACCAAGAGACCCAGTACTTC.